This TCR beta chain was captured by sequencing in a study of blood T cell repertoires in COVID-19. The table lists this clone with a few counts. V gave up 0 bases and J gave up 8 bases, with 17 bases separating them. This CDR3 region has 15 residues. Germline V gene lookup returns CDR1 SGDLS and CDR2 YYNGEE. Original handling: Cell counts per sample came from amplifying reference gene primers. The protocol was immunoSEQ multiplex PCR, while the TCRdb copy is restricted to in-frame clones and leaves out a portion. The DNA gave D and trimming, while V, J and clone size come from that table. Among 190,000 or so clones listed, roughly 89% were seen once.

The chain couples TRBV9 to TRBJ1-2, with D maybe TRBD1 (5 bases). The receptor was isolated from a middle-aged man with acute or convalescent COVID-19. The sample consisted of peripheral blood. CDR3 bases: TGTGCCAGCAGCGTAGTTGGAGGGGCCGACGAAGGCTACACCTTC. Translating gives CASSVVGGADEGYTF.